This T cell receptor (beta chain) derives from a study of naive and memory T cell subsets. As to this clonotype: The antigen is not known.

The CDR3 is 15 amino acids. Germline CDR1 and CDR2: LNHDA and SQIVND (reference sequence). The junction had 3 bases not matched to a gene; V was cut back by 3 bases and J by 2 bases. After the first PCR, alpha and beta chain libraries were processed separately. General study results and limits: Findings for naive and memory subsets could not be checked against ground truth. Naive repertoires, especially CD8, held a few larger clonotypes, possibly memory cells re-expressing CD45RA. Diversity fell and Gini index rose from naive through CM, EM, EMRA.

The beta constant-region primer was an equimolar mix of two oligonucleotides covering TRBC1 and TRBC2. Four rounds of PCR amplified the ligated cDNA using nested alpha and beta constant-region primers plus SP2. One entry per CDR3 protein, called by TCRdb with MiXCR from the UMI-ligation and nested PCR reads. The sample lists about 140,000 distinct CDR3 sequences; 15% to 25% were seen once. This clonotype was sampled from a human donor in good health. Sequences were obtained from naive CD8+ T cells from blood. The rearrangement uses TRBV19 and TRBJ2-2, with 7 nucleotides matching TRBD2. The CDR3 is CASSMGGSNTGELFF. CDR3 in DNA: TGTGCCAGTAGTATGGGAGGGTCCAACACCGGGGAGCTGTTTTTT.